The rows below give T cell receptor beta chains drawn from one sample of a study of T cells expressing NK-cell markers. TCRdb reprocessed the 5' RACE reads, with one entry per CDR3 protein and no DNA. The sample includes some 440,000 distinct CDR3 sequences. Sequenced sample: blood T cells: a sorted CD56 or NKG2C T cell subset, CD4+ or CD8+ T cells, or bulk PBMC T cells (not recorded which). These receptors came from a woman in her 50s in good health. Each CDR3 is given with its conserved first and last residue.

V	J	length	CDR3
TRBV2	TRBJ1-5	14	CASSTRLDAGPQHF
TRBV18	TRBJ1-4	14	CASSQERGREKLFF
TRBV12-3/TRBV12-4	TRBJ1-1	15	CASSWGGGGNTEAFF
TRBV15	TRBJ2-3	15	CATSRPESGTDTQYF
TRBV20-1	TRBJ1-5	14	CSARTQASNQPQHF
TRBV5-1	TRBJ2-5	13	CASSTDPVGTQYF
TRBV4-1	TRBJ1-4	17	CASSHISLQGAGEKLFF
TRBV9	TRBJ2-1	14	CASSALTENNEQFF
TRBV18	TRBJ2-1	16	CASSPPNQPRGNEQFF
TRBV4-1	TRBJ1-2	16	CASSEVPARKPGGYTF
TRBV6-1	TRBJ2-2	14	CASSEGPFSGELFF
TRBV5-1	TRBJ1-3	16	CASSSLQGARGNTIYF
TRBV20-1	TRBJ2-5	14	CSASGPGEGKTQYF
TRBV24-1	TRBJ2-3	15	CATSDVQGAMDTQYF
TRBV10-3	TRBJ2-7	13	CAIGATPAYEQYF
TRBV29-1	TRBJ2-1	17	CSVESKWSGRVYNEQFF
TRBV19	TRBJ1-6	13	CASSIPGGSPLHF
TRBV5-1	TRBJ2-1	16	CASSNGRLAGRNEQFF
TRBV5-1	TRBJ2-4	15	CASSLDQGVGNIQYF
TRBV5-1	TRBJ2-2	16	CASSSRSGGTTGELFF
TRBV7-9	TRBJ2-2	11	CASSPYSELFF
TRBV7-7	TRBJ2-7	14	CASSPKTGSYEQYF
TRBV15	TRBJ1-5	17	CATSRDSRGDGNQPQHF
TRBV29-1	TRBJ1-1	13	CSARGTVPTEAFF
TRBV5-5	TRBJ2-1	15	CASSLPTSGSGEQFF
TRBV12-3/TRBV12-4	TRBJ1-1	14	CASSLGVGEAEAFF
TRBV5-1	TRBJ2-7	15	CASSPLGGGRYEQYF
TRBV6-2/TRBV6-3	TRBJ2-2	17	CASSTGTSSWDTGELFF
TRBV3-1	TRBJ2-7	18	CASSLTFQRTSAAYEQYF
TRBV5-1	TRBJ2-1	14	CASSLRLSGREQFF
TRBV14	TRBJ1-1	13	CASSQILGRGAFF
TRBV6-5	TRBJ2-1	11	CASRQAIEQFF
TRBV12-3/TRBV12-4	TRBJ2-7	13	CASKRDTSYEQYF
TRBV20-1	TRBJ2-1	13	CSARDSPSPEQFF
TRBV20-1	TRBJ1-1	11	CSARDPPGTFF
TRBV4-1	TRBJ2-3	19	CASSQALAGGPLGTDTQYF
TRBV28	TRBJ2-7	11	CASSTHRDRYF
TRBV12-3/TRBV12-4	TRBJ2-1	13	CASSQVGGYEQFF
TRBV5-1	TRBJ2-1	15	CASSLDIRGYNEQFF
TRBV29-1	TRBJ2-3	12	CSARGATDTQYF
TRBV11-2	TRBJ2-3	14	CASSSPRNTDTQYF
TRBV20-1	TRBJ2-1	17	CSARDDYRQSSYNEQFF
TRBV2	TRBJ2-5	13	CASRPDGRETQYF
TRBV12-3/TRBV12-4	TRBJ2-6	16	CASSLMMEAGANVLTF
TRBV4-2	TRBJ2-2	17	CASSQGGGGVNTGELFF
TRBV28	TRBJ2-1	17	CASSFLRRLSSYNEQFF
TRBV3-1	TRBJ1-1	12	CASSKMGTEAFF
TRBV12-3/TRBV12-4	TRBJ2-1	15	CASSSDRSSYNEQFF
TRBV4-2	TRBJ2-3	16	CASSQLREVNTDTQYF
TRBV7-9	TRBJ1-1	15	CASSPRREEGTEAFF
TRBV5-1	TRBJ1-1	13	CASRTGEGTEAFF
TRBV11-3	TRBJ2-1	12	CASTRQGNEQFF
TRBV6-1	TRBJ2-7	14	CASSEWRGTYEQYF